This TCR beta chain was recovered during a study of cytomegalovirus exposure and HLA in healthy donors. A word on this clone: The antigen is not known.

The CDR3 runs 15 residues. V was trimmed by 3 bases and J by 3 bases, leaving 15 bases between them. Germline CDR1 reads SGHDT; CDR2 reads YYEEEE. PCR amplification relied on 60 Vbeta primers (plus 13 Jbeta primers). Here immunoSEQ multiplex PCR was the method, and the copy in TCRdb shows in-frame clones only, minus some. Reported are about 200,000 clones; the ten largest clones contain about 6%. General observations from the study: What a later analysis reportedly showed was that an Asian-associated ancestry cluster had fewer N-insertions than the roughly 720-donor mean.

The chain uses TRBV5-6 and TRBJ1-2; D remains ambiguous. Source material: PBMCs. The sequence was obtained from a man younger than 40 in good health and CMV-seronegative. The CDR3 nucleotides read TGTGCCAGCAGCTCCATTAACATGGACTACTATGGCTACACCTTC. It yields the protein CASSSINMDYYGYTF. Combining the CDR3 with reference TRBV5-6 and TRBJ1-2 gives the whole variable domain DAGVTQSPTHLIKTRGQQVTLRCSPKSGHDTVSWYQQALGQGPQFIFQYYEEEERQRGNFPDRFSGHQFPNYSSELNVNALLLGDSALYLCASSSINMDYYGYTFGSGTRLTVV.